This TCR beta chain comes out of a study of blood T cells in healthy people across ages. Study observations and caveats: The recorded TCR beta diversity per million T cells decreased in a roughly linear manner with age. Donor CMV status, an unknown factor, possibly confounded changes in expanded clonotypes.

V shed 6 bases and J shed 3 bases, with 13 bases lying between them. Germline lookup yields CDR1 ENHRY and CDR2 SYGVKD. The CDR3 totals 14 residues. Healthy Caucasian individuals from Russia aged 6 to 90 served as donors. Samples each had at least 6 micrograms of total RNA extracted. The second PCR ran about 6 to 11 cycles with a sample-barcoded 5' primer and J-beta primers. TCRdb processed the 5' RACE reads anew with MiXCR; each CDR3 protein has one entry. Among more than 500,000 distinct CDR3 sequences listed, roughly 28% were seen once. Only a few counts were recorded for this clonotype. Its antigen is not known.

The source material was blood. The V call is TRBV10-3, the J call TRBJ2-3, with D tentatively TRBD1 (6 bases). This clonotype was obtained from a woman aged 70-85 years in good health. As DNA, the CDR3 is TGTGCCATCAGCCCGGGACACCAGACAGATACGCAGTATTTT. Protein product: CAISPGHQTDTQYF.